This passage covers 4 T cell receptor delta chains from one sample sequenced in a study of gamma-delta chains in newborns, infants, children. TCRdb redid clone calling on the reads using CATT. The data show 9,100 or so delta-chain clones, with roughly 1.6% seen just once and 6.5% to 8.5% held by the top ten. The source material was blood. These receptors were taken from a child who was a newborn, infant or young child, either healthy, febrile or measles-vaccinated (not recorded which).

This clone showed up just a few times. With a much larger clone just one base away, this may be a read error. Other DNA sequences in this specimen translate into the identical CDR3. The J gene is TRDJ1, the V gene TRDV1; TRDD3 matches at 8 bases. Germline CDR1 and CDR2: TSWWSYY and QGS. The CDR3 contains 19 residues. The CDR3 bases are TGTGCTCTTGGGGAACTTTTTCCCCACTGGGGGGCTTACACCGACAAACTCATCTTT. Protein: CALGELFPHWGAYTDKLIF.

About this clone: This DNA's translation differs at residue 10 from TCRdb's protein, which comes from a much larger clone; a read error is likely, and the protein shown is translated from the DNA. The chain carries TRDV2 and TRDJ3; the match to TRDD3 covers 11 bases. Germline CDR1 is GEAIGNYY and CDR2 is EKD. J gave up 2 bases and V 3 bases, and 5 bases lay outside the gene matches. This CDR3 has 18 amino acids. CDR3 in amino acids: CACDVLGDSPWDTRQMFF. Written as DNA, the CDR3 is TGTGCCTGTGACGTACTGGGGGATAGCCCCTGGGACACCCGACAGATGTTTTTC.

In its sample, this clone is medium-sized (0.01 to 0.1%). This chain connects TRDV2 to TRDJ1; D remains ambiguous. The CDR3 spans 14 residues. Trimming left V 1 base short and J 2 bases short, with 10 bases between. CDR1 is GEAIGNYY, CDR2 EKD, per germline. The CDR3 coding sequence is TGTGCCTGTGACACAGTGTCGGGGACCGATAAACTCATCTTT. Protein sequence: CACDTVSGTDKLIF.

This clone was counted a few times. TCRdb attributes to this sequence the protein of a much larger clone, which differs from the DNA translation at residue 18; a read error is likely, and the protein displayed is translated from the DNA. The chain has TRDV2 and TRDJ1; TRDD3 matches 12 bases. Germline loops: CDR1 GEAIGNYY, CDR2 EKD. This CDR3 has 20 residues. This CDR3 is CACDTRLTGGYPSGADKPIF. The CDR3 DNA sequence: TGTGCCTGTGACACCAGACTAACTGGGGGATACCCGTCGGGCGCCGATAAACCCATCTTT.